This passage covers 9 T cell receptor beta chains from one sample sequenced in a study of high-grade serous ovarian cancer treatment subgroups. Data came from immunoSEQ multiplex PCR; TCRdb stores just in-frame clones and leaves some out. The sample has around 4,500 clones, approximately 80% seen once. Tumor tissue was taken before any definitive surgery or chemotherapy was given. Sequencing was carried out using tumor tissue. The receptor source for this set is a human donor with high-grade serous ovarian cancer.

The rearrangement joins TRBV30 to TRBJ1-3; a possible D gene is TRBD1 (5 bases). CDR1 is GTSNPN, CDR2 SVGIG, per germline (reference sequence). The CDR3 is made up of 12 amino acids. Trimming removed 4 bases from V and 3 bases from J, with 7 bases in between. The DNA for the CDR3 is TGTGCCTGGAAGGGGAGTGGAAACACCATATATTTT. Translation gives CAWKGSGNTIYF. The full variable domain, in which reference TRBV30 and TRBJ1-3 provide the parts outside the CDR3, is SQTIHQWPATLVQPVGSPLSLECTVEGTSNPNLYWYRQAAGRGLQLLFYSVGIGQISSEVPQNLSASRPQDRQFILSSKKLLLSDSGFYLCAWKGSGNTIYFGEGSWLTVV.

The chain joins TRBV27 to TRBJ2-7, with 11 nucleotides matching TRBD1. The CDR3 spans 15 residues. V was pared by 4 bases and J by 6 bases, with 8 bases of the junction left unmatched. Germline assignment: CDR1 MNHEY and CDR2 SMNVEV (reference sequence). CDR3 residues: CASSSTGQGVFEQYF. The CDR3, as DNA: TGTGCCAGCAGTTCAACGGGACAGGGGGTGTTCGAGCAGTACTTC.

The chain is built from TRBV6-1 and TRBJ2-3; the D is unclear. V shed 5 bases and J shed 5 bases, with 8 bases lying between them. The germline V gene encodes CDR1 MNHNS and CDR2 SASEGT. The CDR3 spans 12 residues. The CDR3 nucleotides are TGTGCCAGCAGTAGGGTTGGAGATACGCAGTATTTT. Residues: CASSRVGDTQYF.

The table lists this clone with a count of one. The chain combines TRBV7-9 with TRBJ1-1; tentatively, D is TRBD1 (6 bases). The CDR3 has 15 residues. Germline CDR1 reads SEHNR; CDR2 reads FQNEAQ (reference sequence). V lost 2 bases to trimming and J lost 7 bases, with 17 bases between them. The CDR3 region has the DNA TGTGCCAGCAGCTTACGGGGGGGGCAGGGGAATGAAGCTTTCTTT. It translates to CASSLRGGQGNEAFF.

CDR3 residues: CASSFCSSYEQYV. CDR3 DNA sequence: TGTGCCAGCAGCTTTTGTAGCTCCTACGAGCAGTACGTC. The rearrangement links TRBV7-3 to TRBJ2-7, with unresolved D. The ends were cut back, 3 bases at V and 0 bases at J, with 6 bases in the middle. CDR3 size: 13 residues. Germline CDR1 is SGHTA and CDR2 is FQGTGA.

The rearrangement uses TRBV4-3 and TRBJ1-5; 7 bases align to TRBD1. V trimming: 0 bases; J trimming: 5 bases; junction bases outside the gene matches: 7. Germline assignment: CDR1 LGHNA and CDR2 YSLEER. This CDR3 comprises 16 residues. The CDR3 loop is CASSQDWGQGDQPQHF. The CDR3 DNA sequence: TGCGCCAGCAGCCAAGATTGGGGGCAGGGGGATCAGCCCCAGCATTTT.

This clone turned up a few times. The chain has TRBV29-1 and TRBJ2-6; no reliable D call. Germline CDR1 SQVTM, CDR2 ANQGSEA. CDR3 length equals 18 residues. V lost 5 bases to trimming and J lost 0 bases, with 20 bases between them. The CDR3 coding sequence is TGCAGCGTTATCCTCCCTTTCGGATCTAGCTCTGGGGCCAACGTCCTGACTTTC. Protein product: CSVILPFGSSSGANVLTF.

This clone was recorded once. CDR3 in DNA: TGTGCCAGCTCACCACCCGGGGGAGAGAATGAGCAGTTCTTC. It is translated as CASSPPGGENEQFF. The rearrangement joins TRBV18 to TRBJ2-1; a weak D match, TRBD2 (6 bases). V lost 0 bases and J 7 bases, leaving 10 bases between the germline ends. Germline lookup yields CDR1 KGHSH and CDR2 LQKENI. This CDR3 contains 14 residues. The full variable domain, completed using reference TRBV18 and TRBJ2-1, is NAGVMQNPRHLVRRRGQEARLRCSPMKGHSHVYWYRQLPEEGLKFMVYLQKENIIDESGMPKERFSAEFPKEGPSILRIQQVVRGDSAAYFCASSPPGGENEQFFGPGTRLTVL.

The V call is TRBV9, the J call TRBJ2-3; D is possibly TRBD1 (5 bases). Germline V gene lookup returns CDR1 SGDLS and CDR2 YYNGEE. The CDR3 is made up of 14 amino acids. V was trimmed by 3 bases and J by 2 bases, leaving 10 bases between them. The CDR3 nucleotides are TGTGCCAGCAGCGCAAGGACATTCACAGATACGCAGTATTTT. It codes for CASSARTFTDTQYF.